Below, one TCR beta chain is given with its context. No antigen is known for it. The sample is drawn from a study of CD8+ T cells in alopecia areata. Whole-study findings and limits: Tofacitinib significantly brought down scalp clonality and expanded CD8+ clones among top 100. Across lesional scalp, and particularly alopecia totalis/universalis, clonality surpassed that of normal scalp.

As the sequencing template, cDNA was produced by extracting RNA and reverse transcribing it. Here immunoSEQ multiplex PCR was the method, and the copy in TCRdb shows in-frame clones only, minus some. Among more than 85,000 clones listed, 50% to 75% were seen once. The V and J ends lost 7 bases and 4 bases respectively, with 11 bases between them. CDR3 length equals 11 residues. From germline, CDR1 is SQVTM and CDR2 ANQGSEA. This sample's treatment: oral pan-JAK inhibitor, 5-10 mg twice daily. V usage is TRBV29-1 and J usage is TRBJ2-7; D unresolved. The sequencing used CD8+ T cells sorted from blood, collected at week 4, from a patient treated with tofacitinib. This receptor was obtained from a human donor with alopecia areata. For the CDR3, the DNA is TGCAGCGCCCAGGACCTGTACGAGCAGTACTTC. Its protein is CSAQDLYEQYF.